The T cell receptor beta chain described here comes from a study of a mutant IDH1 vaccine in newly diagnosed glioma. Background on the study: Patients were started on vaccination 4-6 weeks after radiotherapy alone, or with temozolomide cycles. V12 came at week 35, V13 at week 47.

Trimming cost V 8 bases and J 8 bases; bases outside gene matches: 10. The CDR3 runs to 14 residues. Looked up from germline, CDR1 is LNHDA and CDR2 is SQIVND (reference sequence). The time point: week 47, end of study. It was 300 ug of mutant IDH1 20-mer peptide that made up each vaccine dose, given with topical imiquimod. Patients underwent eight vaccinations, which took place in weeks 1, 3, 5, 7, 11, 15, 19 and 23. New WHO grade 3 or 4 astrocytomas that were IDH1-mutant and ATRX-lost had been found in donors. The table came from immunoSEQ multiplex PCR; TCRdb's copy has only in-frame clones and leaves some out. The sample includes 30,000 to 35,000 clones, more than 80% of them seen just once. A remark on this clone: Its antigen is not identified.

The source was PBMCs, collected from a glioma patient whose treatment included an IDH1 peptide vaccine. The source is a woman between 35 and 50 years old with glioma. This chain joins TRBV19 and TRBJ1-5, with 9 nucleotides matching TRBD1. CDR3 in amino acids: CASAAQGAKEPQHF. The CDR3 nucleotides read TGTGCCAGTGCCGCACAGGGGGCGAAGGAGCCCCAGCATTTT.